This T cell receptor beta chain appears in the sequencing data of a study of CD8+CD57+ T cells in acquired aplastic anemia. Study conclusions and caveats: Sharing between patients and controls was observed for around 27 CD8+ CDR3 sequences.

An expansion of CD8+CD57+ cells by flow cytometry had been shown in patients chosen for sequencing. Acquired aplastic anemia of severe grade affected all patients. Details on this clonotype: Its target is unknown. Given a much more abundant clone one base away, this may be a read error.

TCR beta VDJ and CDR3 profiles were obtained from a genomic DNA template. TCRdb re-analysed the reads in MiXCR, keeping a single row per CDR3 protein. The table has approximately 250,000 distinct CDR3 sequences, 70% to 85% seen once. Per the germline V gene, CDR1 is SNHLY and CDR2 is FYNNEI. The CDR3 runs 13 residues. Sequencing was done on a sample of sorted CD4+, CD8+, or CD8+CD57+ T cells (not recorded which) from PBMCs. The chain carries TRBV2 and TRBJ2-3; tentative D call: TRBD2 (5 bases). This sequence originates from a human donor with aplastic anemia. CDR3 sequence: CSSADGGPDTQYF. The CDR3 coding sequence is TGTAGCAGCGCGGACGGAGGTCCCGATACGCAGTATTTT.